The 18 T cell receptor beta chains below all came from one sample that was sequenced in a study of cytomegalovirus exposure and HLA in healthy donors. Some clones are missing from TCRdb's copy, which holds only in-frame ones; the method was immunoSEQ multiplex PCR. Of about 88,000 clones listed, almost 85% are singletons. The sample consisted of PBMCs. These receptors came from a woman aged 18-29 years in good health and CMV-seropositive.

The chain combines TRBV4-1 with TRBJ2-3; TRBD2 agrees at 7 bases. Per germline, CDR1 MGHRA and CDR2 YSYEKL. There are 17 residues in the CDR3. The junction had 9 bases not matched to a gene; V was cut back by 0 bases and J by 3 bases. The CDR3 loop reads CASSQEGREVITDTQYF. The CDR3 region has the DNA TGCGCCAGCAGCCAAGAGGGGAGGGAAGTAATTACAGATACGCAGTATTTT.

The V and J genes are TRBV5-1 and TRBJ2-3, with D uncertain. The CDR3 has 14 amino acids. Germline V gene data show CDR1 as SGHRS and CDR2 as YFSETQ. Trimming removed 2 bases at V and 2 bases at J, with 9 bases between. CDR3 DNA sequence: TGCGCCAGCAGCTTCGAGGCGCCCACAGATACGCAGTATTTT. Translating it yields CASSFEAPTDTQYF. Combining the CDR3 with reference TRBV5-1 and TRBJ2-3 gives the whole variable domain KAGVTQTPRYLIKTRGQQVTLSCSPISGHRSVSWYQQTPGQGLQFLFEYFSETQRNKGNFPGRFSGRQFSNSRSEMNVSTLELGDSALYLCASSFEAPTDTQYFGPGTRLTVL.

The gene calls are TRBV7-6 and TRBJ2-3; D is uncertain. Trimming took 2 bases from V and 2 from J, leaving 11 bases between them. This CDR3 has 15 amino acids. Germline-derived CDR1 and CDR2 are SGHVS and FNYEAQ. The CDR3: CASSLQASNTDTQYF. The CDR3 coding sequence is TGTGCCAGCAGCTTACAGGCAAGCAACACAGATACGCAGTATTTT.

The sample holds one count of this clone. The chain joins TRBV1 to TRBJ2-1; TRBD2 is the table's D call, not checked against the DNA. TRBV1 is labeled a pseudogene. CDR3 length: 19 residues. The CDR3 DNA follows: TGCACCAGCAGCCAAGATGTCGCCCCGGCTAGCGGGGGGTACAATGAGCAGTTCTTC. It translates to CTSSQDVAPASGGYNEQFF.

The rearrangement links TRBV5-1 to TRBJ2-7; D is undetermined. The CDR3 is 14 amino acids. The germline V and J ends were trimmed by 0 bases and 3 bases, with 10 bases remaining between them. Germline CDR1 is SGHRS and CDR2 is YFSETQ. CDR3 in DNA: TGCGCCAGCAGCTTGGCCGGTCTCTACTACGAGCAGTACTTC. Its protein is CASSLAGLYYEQYF.

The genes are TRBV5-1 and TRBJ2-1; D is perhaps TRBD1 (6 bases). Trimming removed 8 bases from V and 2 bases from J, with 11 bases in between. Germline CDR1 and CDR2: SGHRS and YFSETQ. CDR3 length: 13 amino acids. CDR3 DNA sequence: TGCGCCAGTTCCGGGACACCCTACAATGAGCAGTTCTTC. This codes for CASSGTPYNEQFF.

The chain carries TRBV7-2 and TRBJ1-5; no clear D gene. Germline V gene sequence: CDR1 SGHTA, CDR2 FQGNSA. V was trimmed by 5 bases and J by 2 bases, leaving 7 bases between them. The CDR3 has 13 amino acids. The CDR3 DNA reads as TGTGCCAGCAGCCAGCGGGGCAATCAGCCCCAGCATTTT. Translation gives CASSQRGNQPQHF.

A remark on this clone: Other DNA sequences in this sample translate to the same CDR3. CDR3 bases: TGTGCCAGCAGTTACGGAGGGGTGAACACTGAAGCTTTCTTT. Its protein is CASSYGGVNTEAFF. This chain connects TRBV6-5 to TRBJ1-1; D possibly corresponds to TRBD1 (5 bases). Trimming pared 2 bases from V and 0 bases from J, leaving 7 bases between. This CDR3 region has 14 residues. The germline CDR1 and CDR2 sequences are MNHEY and SVGAGI.

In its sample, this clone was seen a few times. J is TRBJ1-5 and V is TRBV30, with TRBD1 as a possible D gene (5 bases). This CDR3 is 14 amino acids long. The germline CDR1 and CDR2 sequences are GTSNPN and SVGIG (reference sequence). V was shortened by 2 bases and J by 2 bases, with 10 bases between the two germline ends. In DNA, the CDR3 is TGTGCCTGGAGTCGGGGAGGGGGCAATCAGCCCCAGCATTTT. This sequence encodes CAWSRGGGNQPQHF.

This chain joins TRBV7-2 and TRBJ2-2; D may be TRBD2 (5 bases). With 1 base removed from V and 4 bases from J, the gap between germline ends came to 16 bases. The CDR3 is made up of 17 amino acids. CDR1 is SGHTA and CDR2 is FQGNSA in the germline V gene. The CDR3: CASSLEFRTSITGELFF. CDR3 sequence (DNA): TGTGCCAGCAGCTTAGAATTCCGGACTTCCATCACCGGGGAGCTGTTTTTT. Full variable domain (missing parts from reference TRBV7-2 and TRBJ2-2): GAGVSQSPSNKVTEKGKDVELRCDPISGHTALYWYRQSLGQGLEFLIYFQGNSAPDKSGLPSDRFSAERTGGSVSTLTIQRTQQEDSAVYLCASSLEFRTSITGELFFGEGSRLTVL.

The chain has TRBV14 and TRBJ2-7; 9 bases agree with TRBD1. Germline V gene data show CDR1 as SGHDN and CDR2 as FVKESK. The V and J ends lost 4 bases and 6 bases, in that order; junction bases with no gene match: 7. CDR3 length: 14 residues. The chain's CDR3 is CASSLVRDRAEQYF. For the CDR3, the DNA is TGTGCCAGCAGCCTTGTTCGGGACAGGGCCGAGCAGTACTTC.

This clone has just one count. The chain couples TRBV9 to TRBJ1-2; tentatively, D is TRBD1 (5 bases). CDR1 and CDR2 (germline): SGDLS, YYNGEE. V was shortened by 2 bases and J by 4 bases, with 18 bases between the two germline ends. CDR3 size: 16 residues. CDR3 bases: TGTGCCAGCAGCGTCGATAATGACAGACGGCCCTATGGCTACACCTTC. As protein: CASSVDNDRRPYGYTF.

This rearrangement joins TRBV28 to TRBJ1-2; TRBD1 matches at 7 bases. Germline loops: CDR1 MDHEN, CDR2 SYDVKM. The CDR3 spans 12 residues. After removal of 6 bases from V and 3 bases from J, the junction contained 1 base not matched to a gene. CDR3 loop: CASSQGDYGYTF. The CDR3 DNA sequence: TGTGCCAGCAGCCAGGGGGACTATGGCTACACCTTC.

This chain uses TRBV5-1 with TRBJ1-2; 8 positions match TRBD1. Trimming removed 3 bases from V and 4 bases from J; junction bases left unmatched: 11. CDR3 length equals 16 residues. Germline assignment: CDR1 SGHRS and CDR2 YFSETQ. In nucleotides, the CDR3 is TGCGCCAGCAGCTGGGGACCCAGGGGGCTAATCTATGGCTACACCTTC. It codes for CASSWGPRGLIYGYTF.

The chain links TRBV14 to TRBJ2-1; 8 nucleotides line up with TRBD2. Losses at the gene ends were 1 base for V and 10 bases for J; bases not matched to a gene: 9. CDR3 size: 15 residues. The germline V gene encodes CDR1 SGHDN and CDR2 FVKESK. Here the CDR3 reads CASSQVGSGVGEQFF. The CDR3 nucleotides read TGTGCCAGCAGCCAAGTTGGTAGCGGGGTAGGGGAGCAGTTCTTC.

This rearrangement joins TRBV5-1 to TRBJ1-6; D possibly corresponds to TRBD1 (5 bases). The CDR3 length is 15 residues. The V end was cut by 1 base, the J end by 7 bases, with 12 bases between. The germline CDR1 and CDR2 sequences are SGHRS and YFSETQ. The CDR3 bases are TGCGCCAGCAGCTTGTTGAGTCAGGGAAATTCACCCCTCCACTTT. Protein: CASSLLSQGNSPLHF. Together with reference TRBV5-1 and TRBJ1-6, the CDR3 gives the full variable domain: KAGVTQTPRYLIKTRGQQVTLSCSPISGHRSVSWYQQTPGQGLQFLFEYFSETQRNKGNFPGRFSGRQFSNSRSEMNVSTLELGDSALYLCASSLLSQGNSPLHFGNGTRLTVT.

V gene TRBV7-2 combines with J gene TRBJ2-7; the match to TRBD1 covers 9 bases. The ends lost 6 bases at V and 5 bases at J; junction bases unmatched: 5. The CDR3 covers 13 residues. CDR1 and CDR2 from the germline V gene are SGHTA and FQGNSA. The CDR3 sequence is CASSDTGGDEQYF. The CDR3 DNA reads TGTGCCAGCAGTGACACAGGGGGCGACGAGCAGTACTTC.

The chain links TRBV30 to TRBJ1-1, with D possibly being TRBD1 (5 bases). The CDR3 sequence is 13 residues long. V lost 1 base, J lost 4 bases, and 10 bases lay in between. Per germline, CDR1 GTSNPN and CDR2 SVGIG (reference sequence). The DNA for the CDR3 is TGTGCCTGGAGTGGAACAGGCCTCACTGAAGCTTTCTTT. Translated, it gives CAWSGTGLTEAFF.